This is a list of T cell receptor beta chains from one sample in a study of blood T cell repertoires in COVID-19. Assay: immunoSEQ multiplex PCR; the TCRdb copy retains only in-frame clones and omits some. The sample has 55,000 to 75,000 clones, roughly three quarters seen once; the top ten hold 9.2%. Sequencing input: peripheral blood. Receptors originate from a human donor in a cohort sampled during active COVID-19. The CDR3 runs from the conserved cysteine through the conserved F or W. D genes are given only for firm matches. Clone size, where shown, is once, few, many, or a class for clones that have expanded.

d_call	clone_size	v_call	j_call	cdr3_aa	cdr3_nt
NA	NA	TRBV7-2	TRBJ2-1	CASSLRRVGAGTYNEQFF	TGTGCCAGCAGCTTAAGGCGGGTTGGAGCGGGCACGTACAATGAGCAGTTCTTC
TRBD2	NA	TRBV5-1	TRBJ2-7	CASSLGAGPSYEQYF	TGCGCCAGCAGCTTGGGAGCGGGACCCTCCTACGAGCAGTACTTC
TRBD1	few	TRBV19	TRBJ1-5	CASSWDRGPNQPQHF	TGTGCCAGTAGCTGGGACAGGGGCCCCAATCAGCCCCAGCATTTT
TRBD2	NA	TRBV19	TRBJ2-3	CASSTDGLAGGLSTDTQYF	TGTGCCAGTAGTACAGACGGACTAGCGGGAGGGCTTAGCACAGATACGCAGTATTTT
NA	NA	TRBV3-1/TRBV3-2	TRBJ2-3	CASSQDLLLAPTDTQYF	TGTGCCAGCAGCCAAGACCTGTTGCTAGCGCCCACAGATACGCAGTATTTT
NA	NA	TRBV7-2	TRBJ2-3	CASSLRVGSSTDTQYF	TGTGCCAGCAGCTTAAGAGTAGGGAGCAGCACAGATACGCAGTATTTT
TRBD1	once	TRBV29-1	TRBJ1-2	CSVVILTGGSGYTF	TGCAGCGTCGTCATCCTTACAGGGGGCTCTGGCTACACCTTC
TRBD2	NA	TRBV7-3	TRBJ2-2	CASSLDGLAVNTGELFF	TGTGCCAGCAGCTTGGATGGCCTAGCGGTAAACACCGGGGAGCTGTTTTTT
TRBD1	NA	TRBV30	TRBJ1-1	CAWSGQGSTEAFF	TGTGCCTGGAGCGGACAGGGAAGCACTGAAGCTTTCTTT
NA	NA	TRBV24-1	TRBJ1-2	CATSGRGKDYGYTF	TGTGCCACCAGTGGAAGAGGGAAGGACTATGGCTACACCTTC
NA	NA	TRBV29-1	TRBJ2-7	CSVEVAEGTYEQYF	TGCAGCGTTGAAGTGGCGGAAGGTACCTACGAGCAGTACTTC
TRBD1	NA	TRBV19	TRBJ1-5	CASSVRDRGNQPQHF	TGTGCCAGTAGTGTCCGGGACAGGGGTAATCAGCCCCAGCATTTT
NA	once	TRBV6-5	TRBJ1-2	CASSYPGGEAGYTF	TGTGCCAGCAGTTACCCCGGGGGGGAGGCTGGCTACACCTTC
NA	NA	TRBV18	TRBJ2-5	CASSRGLQETQYF	TGTGCCAGCTCACGGGGACTCCAAGAGACCCAGTACTTC
TRBD1	NA	TRBV28	TRBJ2-7	CASSPSTGAREQYF	TGTGCCAGCAGTCCCTCGACAGGGGCTCGCGAGCAGTACTTC
NA	NA	TRBV28	TRBJ2-1	CASSTRTDNEQFF	TGTGCCAGCAGTACCAGGACTGATAATGAGCAGTTCTTC
TRBD1	NA	TRBV5-6	TRBJ2-5	CASSLQGLETQYF	TGTGCCAGCAGCTTACAGGGGTTGGAGACCCAGTACTTC
TRBD1	NA	TRBV12-3/TRBV12-4	TRBJ1-2	CASSYQGAYGYTF	TGTGCCAGCAGTTACCAGGGGGCCTATGGCTACACCTTC
NA	NA	TRBV5-4	TRBJ2-2	CASSFQTGELFF	TGTGCCAGCAGCTTTCAGACCGGGGAGCTGTTTTTT
NA	NA	TRBV21-1	TRBJ2-3	CASSKEAPRTKRHTGDTQYF	TGTGCCAGCAGCAAAGAAGCCCCAAGGACTAAACGACACACGGGAGATACGCAGTATTTT
NA	NA	TRBV7-9	TRBJ2-1	CASSPRTYNEQFF	TGTGCCAGCAGCCCGCGGACCTACAATGAGCAGTTCTTC
TRBD1	NA	TRBV7-9	TRBJ1-1	CASSYQGGMNTEAFF	TGTGCCAGCAGCTACCAGGGGGGCATGAACACTGAAGCTTTCTTT
TRBD2	once	TRBV11-2	TRBJ2-2	CASGGLAANTGELFF	TGTGCCAGCGGCGGACTAGCGGCGAACACCGGGGAGCTGTTTTTT
NA	NA	TRBV19	TRBJ2-3	CASSLDSSTDTQYF	TGTGCCAGTAGTTTGGACAGTTCCACAGATACGCAGTATTTT
NA	NA	TRBV6-2/TRBV6-3	TRBJ2-1	CASSYRPEASIPYNEQFF	TGTGCCAGCAGTTACCGTCCCGAGGCTAGCATCCCCTACAATGAGCAGTTCTTC
TRBD2	NA	TRBV9	TRBJ2-1	CASSVGTSGTHNEQFF	TGTGCCAGCAGCGTAGGGACTAGCGGGACCCACAATGAGCAGTTCTTC
NA	NA	TRBV5-1	TRBJ1-2	CASSLIGAYGYTF	TGCGCCAGCAGCTTGATAGGGGCGTATGGCTACACCTTC
TRBD2	few	TRBV5-6	TRBJ2-5	CASSSAGTSVVRTQYF	TGTGCCAGCAGCTCAGCCGGGACTAGCGTGGTGAGGACCCAGTACTTC
NA	NA	TRBV7-9	TRBJ2-1	CASSYSGRGPSYNEQFF	TGTGCCAGCAGCTACTCGGGAAGAGGACCCTCCTACAATGAGCAGTTCTTC
NA	few	TRBV6-5	TRBJ1-5	CASTPGGPNQPQHF	TGTGCCAGCACCCCGGGGGGGCCTAATCAGCCCCAGCATTTT
TRBD2	NA	TRBV5-5	TRBJ2-2	CASSSISGSWTGELFF	TGTGCCAGCAGCTCCATTAGCGGGAGTTGGACCGGGGAGCTGTTTTTT
TRBD2	NA	TRBV6-5	TRBJ2-7	CASRGLAGDYEQYF	TGTGCCAGCAGAGGACTAGCGGGAGACTACGAGCAGTACTTC
TRBD2	NA	TRBV5-1	TRBJ2-7	CASSLLPGGAYEQYF	TGCGCCAGCAGCTTGCTACCGGGGGGGGCCTACGAGCAGTACTTC
TRBD1	NA	TRBV15	TRBJ1-5	CATSRGTGEGQPQHF	TGTGCCACCAGCAGAGGGACAGGGGAAGGTCAGCCCCAGCATTTT
TRBD1	NA	TRBV5-4	TRBJ2-3	CASSSPGQGVTSTDTQYF	TGTGCCAGCAGCTCTCCGGGACAGGGGGTTACTAGCACAGATACGCAGTATTTT
NA	NA	TRBV6-2/TRBV6-3	TRBJ2-3	CASSLRSSLSTDTQYF	TGTGCCAGCAGTTTACGAAGCTCACTTTCCACAGATACGCAGTATTTT
NA	NA	TRBV4-3	TRBJ1-3	CASSQDWSGNGGNTIYF	TGCGCCAGCAGCCAAGATTGGTCAGGGAACGGTGGAAACACCATATATTTT
NA	once	TRBV7-2	TRBJ2-1	CASHQAPQGNEQFF	TGTGCCAGCCATCAAGCCCCCCAGGGCAATGAGCAGTTCTTC
NA	few	TRBV7-3	TRBJ2-2	CASSSAAYTGELFF	TGTGCCAGCAGCTCCGCGGCTTACACCGGGGAGCTGTTTTTT
NA	NA	TRBV3-1/TRBV3-2	TRBJ2-1	CASSHRDDRGEQFF	TGTGCCAGCAGCCACCGGGATGATCGGGGTGAGCAGTTCTTC
NA	NA	TRBV6-1	TRBJ2-7	CASSEAHIASYEQYF	TGTGCCAGCAGTGAAGCGCATATAGCCTCCTACGAGCAGTACTTC
TRBD1	NA	TRBV5-1	TRBJ2-1	CASRLLRGTGNEQFF	TGCGCCAGCAGACTACTCCGGGGGACAGGGAACGAGCAGTTCTTC
TRBD1	NA	TRBV27	TRBJ1-2	CASGDRGRGYGYTF	TGTGCCAGCGGTGACAGGGGGCGAGGCTATGGCTACACCTTC
TRBD1	NA	TRBV6-5	TRBJ2-7	CASSFAGTGSYEQYF	TGTGCCAGCAGTTTTGCCGGGACAGGGTCCTACGAGCAGTACTTC